The 28 T cell receptor beta chains reported below all come from one sample, sequenced in a study of T cells in Graves' hyperthyroidism and ophthalmopathy. Researchers took RNA transcripts and amplified the TCR beta CDR3 regions from them. An initial round of RT-PCR targeting the TCR CDR3 relied on the HTBI primer set. TCRdb independently ran MiXCR on the multiplex PCR reads; one entry per CDR3 protein. The repertoire has a few hundred thousand distinct CDR3 sequences, roughly 13% of them found once; the top ten carry roughly 6.2%. The source material was blood. These receptors were collected from a woman aged 25 to 39 with Graves' hyperthyroidism that later progressed to Graves' ophthalmopathy.

The count of this clonotype is one. The rearrangement uses TRBV20-1 and TRBJ2-5; D is perhaps TRBD1 (5 bases). The CDR3 loop spans 13 amino acids. Trimming removed 6 bases at V and 0 bases at J, with 11 bases between. The germline gives CDR1 DFQATT, CDR2 SNEGSKA (reference sequence). For the CDR3, the DNA is TGCAGTGCCCAGGGTTTGTACCAAGAGACCCAGTACTTC. It codes for CSAQGLYQETQYF.

The rearrangement links TRBV6-2 or TRBV6-3 to TRBJ2-7, with TRBD1 matching 9 bases. The trim removed 2 bases at V and 2 bases at J, leaving 4 bases unmatched. Per germline, CDR1 MNHEY and CDR2 SVGEGT. The CDR3 runs to 15 residues. Here the CDR3 DNA reads TGTGCCAGCAGTTACGGGACAGGGAGACCCTACGAGCAGTACTTC. Its protein product is CASSYGTGRPYEQYF.

The chain combines TRBV5-1 with TRBJ2-1; 9 bases map to TRBD1. This CDR3 comprises 14 residues. The germline CDR1 and CDR2 sequences are SGHRS and YFSETQ. V shed 7 bases, J shed 7 bases, and the junction held 9 bases outside the gene matches. The CDR3 sequence is CASPPGQGGNEQFF. In DNA form, the CDR3 reads TGCGCCAGCCCTCCGGGACAGGGTGGGAATGAGCAGTTCTTC. Looking up the rest from reference TRBV5-1 and TRBJ2-1 gives the full variable domain: KAGVTQTPRYLIKTRGQQVTLSCSPISGHRSVSWYQQTPGQGLQFLFEYFSETQRNKGNFPGRFSGRQFSNSRSEMNVSTLELGDSALYLCASPPGQGGNEQFFGPGTRLTVL.

In this sample, this clonotype turned up many times. This chain uses TRBV6-1 with TRBJ2-7, with D perhaps TRBD2 (5 bases). The length of the CDR3 is 14 residues. The germline V gene encodes CDR1 MNHNS and CDR2 SASEGT. Trimming removed 5 bases from V and 3 bases from J, with 14 bases in between. CDR3 sequence reads: CASSPVGGIYEQYF. In DNA, the CDR3 is TGTGCCAGCAGTCCGGTAGGAGGAATCTACGAGCAGTACTTC.

This clonotype was recorded a few times. The chain couples TRBV7-2 to TRBJ2-2, with D possibly being TRBD1 (6 bases). With 3 bases removed from V and 1 base from J, the gap between germline ends came to 15 bases. CDR3 length: 17 residues. Germline loops: CDR1 SGHTA, CDR2 FQGNSA. Here the CDR3 reads CASSLGRWDKNTGELFF. The CDR3 nucleotides read TGTGCCAGCAGCTTGGGGCGGTGGGACAAGAACACCGGGGAGCTGTTTTTT.

This clonotype was seen many times. This chain joins TRBV11-2 and TRBJ1-1, with a tentative D call TRBD1 (6 bases). The CDR3 sequence is 17 residues long. Trimming pared 2 bases from V and 5 bases from J, leaving 21 bases between. Looked up from germline, CDR1 is SGHAT and CDR2 is FQNNGV. The CDR3 loop is CASSLRILGGARTEAFF. The CDR3 DNA is TGTGCCAGCAGCTTAAGAATCCTGGGGGGCGCGAGGACTGAAGCTTTCTTT. The full variable domain, its missing parts supplied by reference TRBV11-2 and TRBJ1-1, is EAGVAQSPRYKIIEKRQSVAFWCNPISGHATLYWYQQILGQGPKLLIQFQNNGVVDDSQLPKDRFSAERLKGVDSTLKIQPAKLEDSAVYLCASSLRILGGARTEAFFGQGTRLTVV.

This rearrangement joins TRBV5-1 to TRBJ2-5; 9 bases agree with TRBD2. Trimming at V came to 0 bases and at J to 1 base, leaving 4 bases not matched to a gene. The CDR3 loop spans 16 amino acids. CDR1 is SGHRS and CDR2 is YFSETQ in the germline V gene. As DNA, the CDR3 is TGCGCCAGCAGCTTGGGTAGCGGGAGTCTCCAAGAGACCCAGTACTTC. Protein sequence: CASSLGSGSLQETQYF.

In regard to this clonotype: A much larger clonotype is one base distant, so this may be a read error. The CDR3 sequence: CASGSRGTGTQYF. The DNA for the CDR3 is TGTGCTAGTGGTTCCCGGGGCACAGGTACGCAGTATTTT. The chain has TRBV12-5 and TRBJ2-3; tentatively, D is TRBD1 or TRBD2 (5 bases each). The germline gives CDR1 LGHNT, CDR2 FRNRAP. The CDR3 covers 13 residues.

Ten or more counts support this clonotype. The chain links TRBV7-2 to TRBJ1-5; D might be TRBD1 (5 bases). The germline V and J ends were trimmed by 1 base and 0 bases, with 19 bases remaining between them. In germline, CDR1 is SGHTA, CDR2 FQGNSA. The CDR3 spans 19 residues. The CDR3 region has the DNA TGTGCCAGCAGCTTAGTTACGGGGGATGGGGATAGTAGCAATCAGCCCCAGCATTTT. Translated, it gives CASSLVTGDGDSSNQPQHF.

For the CDR3, the DNA is TGTGCCAGCAGCTCTCGGGCTAGCGGGAGACCAGATACGCAGTATTTT. This encodes CASSSRASGRPDTQYF. The chain recombines TRBV7-2 with TRBJ2-3, with 10 bases identical to TRBD2. J lost 4 bases, V lost 4 bases, and 8 bases had no gene match. The CDR3 contains 16 residues. Looked up from germline, CDR1 is SGHTA and CDR2 is FQGNSA.

In its sample, this clonotype was seen many times. J is TRBJ1-2 and V is TRBV6-2 or TRBV6-3; D perhaps matches TRBD1 (6 bases). The germline V gene has CDR1 MNHEY and CDR2 SVGEGT. V lost 10 bases, J lost 3 bases, and 21 bases lay in between. There are 15 residues in the CDR3. CDR3 loop: CATILFQGRDYGYTF. The CDR3 nucleotides are TGTGCCACCATCCTATTCCAGGGGCGCGACTATGGCTACACCTTC.

In this sample, this clonotype turned up many times. The rearrangement links TRBV19 to TRBJ2-1; 10 bases are shared with TRBD2. The CDR3 runs 14 residues. Germline V gives CDR1 LNHDA, CDR2 SQIVND (reference sequence). V trimming: 4 bases; J trimming: 9 bases; junction bases outside the gene matches: 6. Written as DNA, the CDR3 is TGTGCCAGTAGTACGCTAGCGGGAGAGGGTGAGCAGTTCTTC. This translates into CASSTLAGEGEQFF.

This clonotype was picked up one time. This could be a read error, since a much larger clone is one nucleotide away. The chain links TRBV10-3 to TRBJ2-3; the D is unclear. The CDR3 spans 13 residues. V lost 6 bases to trimming and J lost 3 bases, with 10 bases between them. Germline V gene lookup returns CDR1 ENHRY and CDR2 SYGVKD. The CDR3 nucleotides are TGTGCCATCAGCGGAGCGCGGACAGATACGCAGTATTTT. Encoded protein: CAISGARTDTQYF.

This clonotype has at least ten counts. The chain couples TRBV20-1 to TRBJ1-6, with D maybe TRBD1 (6 bases). This CDR3 is built from 16 residues. Per the germline V gene, CDR1 is DFQATT and CDR2 is SNEGSKA (reference sequence). The V end was cut by 2 bases, the J end by 2 bases, with 13 bases between. The CDR3 here is CSARTETGPYNSPLHF. In nucleotides, the CDR3 is TGCAGTGCTAGAACCGAGACAGGACCCTATAATTCACCCCTCCACTTT.

In regard to this clonotype: A much bigger clone sits one base away, suggesting this may be a read error. This chain connects TRBV6-2 or TRBV6-3 to TRBJ2-1; D is unclear. From germline, CDR1 is MNHEY and CDR2 SVGEGT. This CDR3 has 15 amino acids. CDR3 in DNA: TGTGCCGGCAGCCCCTCCTCGAGCTCCTACAATGAGCAGTTCTTC. The encoded protein is CAGSPSSSSYNEQFF.

This clonotype was seen ten or more times. This rearrangement joins TRBV19 to TRBJ1-1; D may be TRBD1 (5 bases). The V end was cut by 2 bases, the J end by 1 base, with 17 bases between. The CDR3 has 17 residues. Germline lookup yields CDR1 LNHDA and CDR2 SQIVND (reference sequence). Here the CDR3 reads CASSIWGLGARNTEAFF. The CDR3 DNA sequence: TGTGCCAGTAGTATATGGGGACTTGGGGCGCGGAACACTGAAGCTTTCTTT.

This clonotype has ten or more counts. The gene calls are TRBV6-1 and TRBJ1-4, with D possibly TRBD1 on 5 matching bases. CDR1 and CDR2 from the germline V gene are MNHNS and SASEGT. With 7 bases removed from V and 8 bases from J, the gap between germline ends came to 14 bases. CDR3 length: 13 amino acids. CDR3 in amino acids: CASTPGVGEKLFF. The CDR3 DNA sequence: TGTGCCAGCACCCCGGGGGTCGGGGAAAAACTGTTTTTT.

This clonotype was seen more than once but under ten times. The chain is built from TRBV29-1 and TRBJ2-1; a weak D match, TRBD2 (6 bases). Trimming left V 1 base short and J 10 bases short, with 20 bases between. The CDR3 is 15 amino acids. From germline, CDR1 is SQVTM and CDR2 ANQGSEA. The CDR3 region is CSVEGWTGEVWEQFF. The DNA for the CDR3 is TGCAGCGTTGAAGGGTGGACGGGGGAGGTGTGGGAGCAGTTCTTC.

The rearrangement links TRBV28 to TRBJ2-2; a possible D gene is TRBD1 (5 bases). V lost 5 bases and J 4 bases, leaving 14 bases between the germline ends. The V gene's germline CDR1 is MDHEN and CDR2 SYDVKM. The CDR3 covers 15 residues. CDR3 DNA: TGTGCCAGCAGTCCTCTGGGGCCGGGCACCGGGGAGCTGTTTTTT. This codes for CASSPLGPGTGELFF.

Note on this clonotype: A single base separates this from a much larger clone, so it may be a read error. The chain uses TRBV7-8 and TRBJ2-3; D is perhaps TRBD2 (6 bases). Germline V gene sequence: CDR1 SGHVS, CDR2 FQNEAQ. The CDR3 is 23 residues long. V gave up 3 bases and J gave up 3 bases, with 37 bases separating them. The CDR3 spells CASSFGPIPQEVPGGVATDTQYF. The CDR3 nucleotides read TGTGCCAGCAGCTTTGGCCCTATCCCTCAGGAAGTACCCGGGGGAGTAGCAACAGATACGCAGTATTTT.

This chain joins TRBV6-1 and TRBJ2-2, with D possibly TRBD2 on 5 matching bases. Trimming took off 4 bases at V and 6 bases at J, with 21 bases between the two ends. Germline loops: CDR1 MNHNS, CDR2 SASEGT. The CDR3 is made up of 17 amino acids. DNA of the CDR3: TGTGCCAGCAGTGTACGAGGGAACTGGGCTTGGGCCGGGGAGCTGTTTTTT. Its translation is CASSVRGNWAWAGELFF.

This clonotype has just a few counts. The rearrangement links TRBV18 to TRBJ1-2, with D possibly being TRBD1 (6 bases). The length of the CDR3 is 17 residues. Trimming pared 6 bases from V and 3 bases from J, leaving 23 bases between. Germline CDR1 and CDR2: KGHSH and LQKENI. The DNA for the CDR3 is TGTGCCAGCTCCTCCTTTGTGGGGCAGGGGTCCGACTATGGCTACACCTTC. As protein: CASSSFVGQGSDYGYTF.

This clonotype has at least ten counts. This chain links TRBV20-1 with TRBJ2-5, with D unresolved. V lost 1 base and J lost 5, with 11 bases in between. The CDR3 is 13 residues long. CDR1 DFQATT and CDR2 SNEGSKA come from the germline V gene (reference sequence). CDR3 amino acids: CSARGPQRETQYF. DNA for the CDR3: TGCAGTGCTAGAGGACCTCAGAGGGAGACCCAGTACTTC.

J is TRBJ2-2 and V is TRBV7-6, with a tentative D call TRBD2 (6 bases). Between the trimmed V and J ends, which lost 5 bases and 6 bases, there was a span of 10 bases. The CDR3 runs 13 residues. The V gene's germline CDR1 is SGHVS and CDR2 FNYEAQ. CDR3: CASSSGWSGELFF. The CDR3 bases are TGTGCCAGCAGCAGCGGGTGGTCCGGGGAGCTGTTTTTT.

The table lists this clonotype with many counts. The V gene is TRBV6-1, the J gene TRBJ1-4, with unresolved D. This CDR3 contains 14 residues. Trimming took 5 bases from V and 0 from J, leaving 7 bases between them. Germline CDR1 is MNHNS and CDR2 is SASEGT. This CDR3 reads CASSLPPTNEKLFF. CDR3 sequence (DNA): TGTGCCAGCAGTCTGCCGCCAACTAATGAAAAACTGTTTTTT.

The chain combines TRBV6-2 or TRBV6-3 with TRBJ1-1; D is perhaps TRBD1 (5 bases). V lost 0 bases and J lost 5, with 13 bases in between. This CDR3 is 15 amino acids long. Germline values: CDR1 MNHEY, CDR2 SVGEGT. The chain's CDR3 is CASSYSKAGFTEAFF. CDR3 bases: TGTGCCAGCAGTTACTCGAAGGCAGGGTTTACTGAAGCTTTCTTT.

The chain is built from TRBV7-2 and TRBJ2-2; the D gene is possibly TRBD1 (6 bases). Trimming shortened V by 8 bases and J by 5 bases, and 15 bases separated the two germline ends. The CDR3 is made up of 14 amino acids. CDR1 and CDR2 (germline): SGHTA, FQGNSA. CDR3 coding DNA: TGTGCCAGCTTTACAGGGTCCACAACCGGGGAGCTGTTTTTT. This translates into CASFTGSTTGELFF.

This clonotype was seen a few times. J is TRBJ2-7 and V is TRBV20-1; 10 bases are a match to TRBD2. CDR1 and CDR2 from the germline V gene are DFQATT and SNEGSKA (reference sequence). The CDR3 has 18 amino acids. V lost 0 bases to trimming and J lost 0 bases; unmatched junction nucleotides: 11. The CDR3 is CSARDLLAGGLPSYEQYF. The CDR3 DNA follows: TGCAGTGCTAGAGATCTGTTAGCGGGAGGACTACCCTCCTACGAGCAGTACTTC.